This TCR beta chain was sequenced during a study of technical replicates of blood from a handful of donors. Libraries were prepared by immunoSEQ multiplex PCR; TCRdb keeps only in-frame clonotypes and omits some of them. In the table there are some 70,000 clones, 95% to 97% of which are singletons. The CDR3 length is 16 residues. Per germline, CDR1 MNHEY and CDR2 SMNVEV (reference sequence). V trimming: 4 bases; J trimming: 7 bases; junction bases outside the gene matches: 6. The sequenced sample consisted of T cells isolated from PBMCs. The source is a human donor in good health. The chain uses TRBV27 and TRBJ2-2, with TRBD2 identical over 13 bases. CDR3 nucleotide sequence: TGTGCCAGCAGTTCCCCGAGGACTAGCGGGGGCGGGGAGCTGTTTTTT. This encodes CASSSPRTSGGGELFF.